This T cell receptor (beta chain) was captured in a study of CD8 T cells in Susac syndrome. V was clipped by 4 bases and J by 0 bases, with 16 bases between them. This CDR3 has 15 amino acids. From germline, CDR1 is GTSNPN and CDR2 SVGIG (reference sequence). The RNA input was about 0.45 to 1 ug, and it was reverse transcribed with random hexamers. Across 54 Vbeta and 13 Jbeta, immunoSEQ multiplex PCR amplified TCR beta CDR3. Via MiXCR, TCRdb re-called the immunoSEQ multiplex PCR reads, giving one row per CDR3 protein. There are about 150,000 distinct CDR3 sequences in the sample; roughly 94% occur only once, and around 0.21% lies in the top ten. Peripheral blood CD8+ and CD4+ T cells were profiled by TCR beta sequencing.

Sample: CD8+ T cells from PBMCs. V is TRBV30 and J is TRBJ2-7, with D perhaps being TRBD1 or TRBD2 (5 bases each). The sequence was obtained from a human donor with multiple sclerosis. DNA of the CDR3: TGTGCCTGGACCGATCCATGGGACGGCTCCTACGAGCAGTACTTC. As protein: CAWTDPWDGSYEQYF.